This T cell receptor beta chain was recovered during a study of radiotherapy plus CTLA-4 blockade in lung cancer. The method was immunoSEQ multiplex PCR; TCRdb's version includes in-frame clones alone and lacks a portion of them. Found here are about 51,000 clones, around 79% of them singletons; the top ten hold around 8.8%. There are 14 residues in the CDR3. V gave up 2 bases and J gave up 5 bases; unmatched junction bases: 2. Looked up from germline, CDR1 is LNHDA and CDR2 is SQIVND (reference sequence). Findings and limits, study-wide: In blood, TCR clones derived from the tumor expanded after radiotherapy plus ipilimumab.

A note on this clone: Its cognate antigen is unknown.

The specimen was peripheral blood, collected from a patient treated with radiotherapy plus ipilimumab. This TCR derives from a human donor with non-small cell lung cancer who had a complete response to radiotherapy plus ipilimumab. The chain carries TRBV19 and TRBJ1-5, with TRBD1 matching 8 bases. This CDR3 reads CASSIQGAHQPQHF. The CDR3 DNA reads as TGTGCCAGTAGTATACAGGGGGCGCATCAGCCCCAGCATTTT.